These 23 T cell receptor beta chains came from one sample sequenced in a study of T-cell memory formation after mild COVID-19. One entry per CDR3 protein, called by TCRdb with MiXCR from the 5' RACE reads. The sample consists of under 450,000 distinct CDR3 sequences, over 13% of them appearing once. Sample: PBMCs or a T cell subset sorted from them (not recorded which). The source of these receptors is a man between 18 and 29 years old who had mild COVID-19 (a few samples of this study predate the infection). Cell type and time point are not known.

This chain joins TRBV7-9 and TRBJ2-2, with 7 nucleotides matching TRBD2. The V and J ends lost 3 bases and 6 bases, in that order; junction bases with no gene match: 10. The germline CDR1 and CDR2 sequences are SEHNR and FQNEAQ (reference sequence). This CDR3 has 16 amino acids. CDR3 residues: CASSLGGIQNAGELFF. The CDR3 DNA reads TGTGCCAGCAGCTTGGGAGGGATTCAGAATGCCGGGGAGCTGTTTTTT.

The table lists this clonotype with a few counts. The chain uses TRBV7-9 and TRBJ2-5; no clear D gene. Per germline, CDR1 SEHNR and CDR2 FQNEAQ (reference sequence). This CDR3 has 10 residues. V was shortened by 7 bases and J by 5 bases, with 5 bases between the two germline ends. The CDR3 DNA follows: TGTGCCAGCACAGGCGAGACCCAGTACTTC. Its protein is CASTGETQYF. Full variable domain (rest looked up from reference TRBV7-9 and TRBJ2-5): DTGVSQNPRHKITKRGQNVTFRCDPISEHNRLYWYRQTLGQGPEFLTYFQNEAQLEKSRLLSDRFSAERPKGSFSTLEIQRTEQGDSAMYLCASTGETQYFGPGTRLLVL.

This clonotype was observed a handful of times. The chain links TRBV7-9 to TRBJ2-5, with 12 nucleotides matching TRBD2. Germline V gene data show CDR1 as SEHNR and CDR2 as FQNEAQ (reference sequence). The CDR3 covers 14 residues. V gave up 6 bases and J gave up 2 bases; unmatched junction bases: 1. The CDR3 bases are TGTGCCAGCAGACTAGCGGGGGGACAAGAGACCCAGTACTTC. As protein: CASRLAGGQETQYF.

This clonotype showed up many times. The chain recombines TRBV5-6 with TRBJ2-7; 7 bases match TRBD1. This CDR3 is built from 13 residues. The germline gives CDR1 SGHDT, CDR2 YYEEEE. V dropped 1 base and J dropped 8; count of bases not matched to a gene: 6. The CDR3 DNA reads TGTGCCAGCAGCTTGCCCCCGACAGGGAAGCAGTACTTC. Translated: CASSLPPTGKQYF.

This clonotype was observed a handful of times. CDR3 nucleotides: TGTGCCAGCGCCCCCTCCCTCGCAGGGGGCTCCTACGAGCAGTACGTC. This sequence encodes CASAPSLAGGSYEQYV. This chain connects TRBV6-5 to TRBJ2-7; TRBD1 matches at 7 bases. Trimming removed 8 bases from V and 0 bases from J; junction bases left unmatched: 13. The CDR3 runs 16 residues. Germline CDR1 reads MNHEY; CDR2 reads SVGAGI.

The chain is built from TRBV6-1 and TRBJ2-5, with 11 bases identical to TRBD2. Germline V gene lookup returns CDR1 MNHNS and CDR2 SASEGT. CDR3 length: 14 amino acids. Losses at the gene ends were 8 bases for V and 5 bases for J; bases not matched to a gene: 7. Here the CDR3 reads CASLSGGAGETQYF. DNA for the CDR3: TGTGCCAGCCTTAGCGGGGGGGCCGGGGAGACCCAGTACTTC.

The chain combines TRBV28 with TRBJ2-1; TRBD2 might be the D (6 bases). The CDR3 contains 15 residues. V was clipped by 6 bases and J by 8 bases, with 20 bases between them. CDR1 is MDHEN and CDR2 is SYDVKM in the germline V gene. CDR3 loop: CASSPRDSVPDEQFF. CDR3 coding DNA: TGTGCCAGCAGCCCCCGGGACTCCGTGCCGGATGAGCAGTTCTTC.

This clonotype was recorded a few times. The chain joins TRBV27 to TRBJ2-2; D ambiguous. V was pared by 6 bases and J by 7 bases, with 15 bases between. This CDR3 spans 14 amino acids. From germline, CDR1 is MNHEY and CDR2 SMNVEV (reference sequence). This chain's CDR3 is CASRPSGTFGELFF. The CDR3 bases are TGTGCCAGCAGACCCTCGGGTACTTTCGGGGAGCTGTTTTTT.

This clonotype appeared many times. The DNA of the CDR3 is TGTGCCAGCAAGGCGGGACTAGGGACAGATACGCAGTATTTT. This sequence encodes CASKAGLGTDTQYF. V is TRBV12-3 or TRBV12-4 and J is TRBJ2-3; 8 bases map to TRBD2. The J segment lost 3 bases and the V segment lost 7 bases, leaving 6 bases of the junction unmatched. CDR3 size: 14 residues.

Here the CDR3 DNA reads TGTGCCAGCAGCCCCCGCCAACAGTCCTTTGATGAGCAGTTCTTC. Amino acids: CASSPRQQSFDEQFF. V usage is TRBV7-9 and J usage is TRBJ2-1, with D unclear. This CDR3 is built from 15 residues. Per the germline V gene, CDR1 is SEHNR and CDR2 is FQNEAQ (reference sequence). The V end was cut by 5 bases, the J end by 8 bases, with 19 bases between.

Here the CDR3 DNA reads TGTGCCAGCAGCTTACGTCGGCTAGCGGGGGTGGGGGATACGCAGTATTTT. Protein sequence: CASSLRRLAGVGDTQYF. This sequence joins TRBV7-2 and TRBJ2-3, with 10 bases matching TRBD2. This CDR3 contains 17 residues. Germline V gives CDR1 SGHTA, CDR2 FQGNSA. Trimming at V came to 2 bases and at J to 6 bases, leaving 11 bases not matched to a gene.

This clonotype was seen more than once but under ten times. The rearrangement links TRBV6-2 or TRBV6-3 to TRBJ2-1; 13 positions match TRBD2. This CDR3 region has 14 residues. The V gene's germline CDR1 is MNHEY and CDR2 SVGEGT. With V trimmed by 6 bases and J by 8 bases, 4 bases remained unmatched. The CDR3 reads CASRGGLAGYEQFF. The CDR3 nucleotides are TGTGCCAGCAGAGGGGGACTAGCGGGGTATGAGCAGTTCTTC.

In this sample, this clonotype turned up many times. V usage is TRBV28 and J usage is TRBJ1-6, with 7 bases fitting TRBD1. Trimming removed 11 bases from V and 6 bases from J; junction bases left unmatched: 16. CDR1 and CDR2 from the germline V gene are MDHEN and SYDVKM. CDR3 size: 16 residues. The CDR3 coding sequence is TGTGCCGGGTCGACAGGGTTTAGGGAGCGTAATTCACCCCTCCACTTT. Amino acids: CAGSTGFRERNSPLHF.

This chain connects TRBV7-3 to TRBJ2-5, with 11 bases fitting TRBD2. The germline CDR1 and CDR2 sequences are SGHTA and FQGTGA. Trimming removed 5 bases from V and 2 bases from J; junction bases left unmatched: 7. The CDR3 contains 16 residues. The CDR3 reads CASSVGRTSGQETQYF. The CDR3 DNA reads as TGTGCCAGCAGCGTTGGACGGACTAGCGGGCAAGAGACCCAGTACTTC.

This clonotype showed up many times. The chain joins TRBV5-1 to TRBJ2-5; D gene ambiguous. The CDR3 length is 13 residues. Per germline, CDR1 SGHRS and CDR2 YFSETQ. V lost 1 base, J lost 2 bases, and 6 bases lay in between. This CDR3 is CASSLMSQETQYF. The CDR3 bases are TGCGCCAGCAGCTTGATGTCTCAAGAGACCCAGTACTTC.

This clonotype was detected only a few times. The rearrangement joins TRBV11-3 to TRBJ2-7; D is perhaps TRBD1 or TRBD2 (5 bases each). Trimming removed 1 base at V and 0 bases at J, with 7 bases between. In germline, CDR1 is SGHNT, CDR2 YENEEA. The CDR3 has 14 amino acids. The CDR3 is CASSLVGTSYEQYV. In DNA, the CDR3 is TGTGCCAGCAGCTTAGTGGGGACCTCCTACGAGCAGTACGTC.

This clonotype was counted many times. The chain recombines TRBV15 with TRBJ2-3, with unresolved D. From germline, CDR1 is LNHNV and CDR2 YYDKDF (reference sequence). The V gene lost 2 bases and the J gene lost 4 bases, with 10 bases spanning the gap. The CDR3 totals 14 residues. CDR3 nucleotide sequence: TGTGCCACCAGCAGATCCCCGACCGCAGATACGCAGTATTTT. It codes for CATSRSPTADTQYF.

This clonotype was detected only a few times. This rearrangement joins TRBV5-6 to TRBJ2-7, with D perhaps TRBD1 (5 bases). Germline V gives CDR1 SGHDT, CDR2 YYEEEE. V was shortened by 4 bases and J by 0 bases, with 17 bases between the two germline ends. This CDR3 has 16 residues. DNA of the CDR3: TGTGCCAGCAGCCCGATGGGGCAGGGTAGCTCCTACGAGCAGTACGTC. Encoded protein: CASSPMGQGSSYEQYV.

The chain employs TRBV5-1 and TRBJ1-2, with D perhaps matching TRBD1 (6 bases). The V gene lost 5 bases and the J gene lost 4 bases, with 15 bases spanning the gap. This CDR3 has 14 residues. Germline assignment: CDR1 SGHRS and CDR2 YFSETQ. CDR3 region: CASRIQGSFYGYTF. The CDR3 DNA reads TGCGCCAGCAGGATCCAGGGGTCCTTCTATGGCTACACCTTC. The full variable domain, rest sourced from reference TRBV5-1 and TRBJ1-2, is KAGVTQTPRYLIKTRGQQVTLSCSPISGHRSVSWYQQTPGQGLQFLFEYFSETQRNKGNFPGRFSGRQFSNSRSEMNVSTLELGDSALYLCASRIQGSFYGYTFGSGTRLTVV.

This clonotype appeared a few times. The chain recombines TRBV4-1 with TRBJ1-1; no clear D. This CDR3 is built from 15 residues. Trimming took off 1 base at V and 3 bases at J, with 12 bases between the two ends. Looked up from germline, CDR1 is MGHRA and CDR2 is YSYEKL. CDR3 amino acids: CASSQVKGGDTEAFF. CDR3 DNA: TGCGCCAGCAGCCAAGTAAAGGGTGGGGACACTGAAGCTTTCTTT.

As to this clonotype: Just one base apart from a much larger clone, this may be a read error. The J gene is TRBJ2-2, the V gene TRBV5-1; D might be TRBD1 (5 bases). CDR3 size: 14 residues. V lost 3 bases and J 6 bases, leaving 12 bases between the germline ends. Germline V lookup: CDR1 SGHRS, CDR2 YFSETQ. The CDR3 sequence is CASSYHQGSGELFF. CDR3 DNA: TGCGCCAGCAGCTACCACCAGGGCTCCGGGGAGCTGTTTTTT. The full variable domain, with the rest looked up from reference TRBV5-1 and TRBJ2-2, is KAGVTQTPRYLIKTRGQQVTLSCSPISGHRSVSWYQQTPGQGLQFLFEYFSETQRNKGNFPGRFSGRQFSNSRSEMNVSTLELGDSALYLCASSYHQGSGELFFGEGSRLTVL.

The chain joins TRBV18 to TRBJ2-5; D may be TRBD2 (7 bases). The ends were cut back, 0 bases at V and 3 bases at J, with 14 bases in the middle. The CDR3 extends over 16 amino acids. The germline V gene has CDR1 KGHSH and CDR2 LQKENI. CDR3 nucleotides: TGTGCCAGCTCACCACCGAGGCGGGGGCTAGAAGAGACCCAGTACTTC. Its protein is CASSPPRRGLEETQYF. Drawing the rest from reference TRBV18 and TRBJ2-5, the complete variable domain is NAGVMQNPRHLVRRRGQEARLRCSPMKGHSHVYWYRQLPEEGLKFMVYLQKENIIDESGMPKERFSAEFPKEGPSILRIQQVVRGDSAAYFCASSPPRRGLEETQYFGPGTRLLVL.

In its sample, this clonotype was seen many times. The V gene is TRBV5-1, the J gene TRBJ1-6; a weak D match, TRBD1 (6 bases). Germline CDR1 SGHRS, CDR2 YFSETQ. Trimming removed 1 base from V and 5 bases from J, with 19 bases in between. The CDR3 sequence is 18 residues long. CDR3 residues: CASSLRGTTRTDNSPLHF. DNA for the CDR3: TGCGCCAGCAGCTTGAGGGGGACGACCCGGACTGATAATTCACCCCTCCACTTT. Drawing the rest from reference TRBV5-1 and TRBJ1-6, the complete variable domain is KAGVTQTPRYLIKTRGQQVTLSCSPISGHRSVSWYQQTPGQGLQFLFEYFSETQRNKGNFPGRFSGRQFSNSRSEMNVSTLELGDSALYLCASSLRGTTRTDNSPLHFGNGTRLTVT.